This entry features one TCR beta chain sequence. The data derive from a study of T cell clones after liver transplantation. About the research overall: Immunosuppression withdrawal was tried within 2 years after liver transplantation in this trial. Three of the eight recipients were HCV-positive; the rest had non-autoimmune, non-viral transplant indications.

Profiled with immunoSEQ multiplex PCR; TCRdb holds only in-frame clones, not every one. The sample yields roughly 73,000 clones, over 70% seen once. Unstimulated PBMCs were sorted into CD3+CD4+ and CD3+CD8+ populations. Germline V gene data show CDR1 as SQVTM and CDR2 as ANQGSEA. The V gene end was trimmed by 6 bases and the J gene end by 4 bases; junction bases not matched to a gene: 13. The CDR3 has 16 amino acids. This clonotype was obtained from a human donor who received a liver transplant. The J gene is TRBJ2-3, the V gene TRBV29-1, with 10 bases fitting TRBD1. The sample in question was CD4+ T cells from blood, obtained before liver transplant. The CDR3 bases are TGCAGCGTACACAGACGACAGGGGGCGATCGCAGATACGCAGTATTTT. It is translated as CSVHRRQGAIADTQYF.